Each of the 7 T cell receptor beta chains below was sequenced from the same sample in a study of technical replicates of blood from several donors. Produced via immunoSEQ multiplex PCR; TCRdb's table is partial and in-frame only. The repertoire holds over 10,000 clones, 90% to 95% seen once, with roughly 7.2% in the top ten. Sequenced sample: PBMCs. Every receptor here comes from a human donor in good health.

The gene calls are TRBV2 and TRBJ2-1; 13 bases line up with TRBD2. Germline V CDR1 and CDR2: SNHLY, FYNNEI. The V gene end was trimmed by 10 bases and the J gene end by 6 bases; junction bases not matched to a gene: 6. The CDR3 spans 14 residues. The CDR3 DNA is TGTGCCACCAAGACTAGCGGGGGGTTCAATGAGCAGTTCTTC. Encoded protein: CATKTSGGFNEQFF.

The V and J genes are TRBV6-1 and TRBJ2-3; 9 bases align to TRBD2. Trimming at V came to 2 bases and at J to 3 bases, leaving 3 bases not matched to a gene. Germline-derived CDR1 and CDR2 are MNHNS and SASEGT. The CDR3 totals 15 residues. The CDR3 region is CASSELTSGTDTQYF. The CDR3 DNA reads TGTGCCAGCAGTGAATTGACTAGCGGTACAGATACGCAGTATTTT.

The chain recombines TRBV7-3 with TRBJ2-2; D ambiguous. The CDR3 contains 14 residues. Germline-derived CDR1 and CDR2 are SGHTA and FQGTGA. The V end was cut by 5 bases, the J end by 3 bases, with 10 bases between. CDR3 sequence reads: CASSDNLDTGELFF. CDR3 bases: TGTGCCAGCAGCGACAATCTTGACACCGGGGAGCTGTTTTTT.

This clone has just a few counts. The J gene is TRBJ2-2, the V gene TRBV19; D uncertain. Trimming removed 4 bases from V and 0 bases from J, with 12 bases in between. There are 16 residues in the CDR3. The germline gives CDR1 LNHDA, CDR2 SQIVND (reference sequence). CDR3 sequence reads: CASSTPLSTNTGELFF. The CDR3 coding sequence is TGTGCCAGTAGTACCCCTTTGAGTACGAACACCGGGGAGCTGTTTTTT.

This chain uses TRBV7-2 with TRBJ2-1, with 10 bases lining up with TRBD2. V was pared by 3 bases and J by 5 bases, with 4 bases of the junction left unmatched. The CDR3 covers 15 residues. The germline V gene encodes CDR1 SGHTA and CDR2 FQGNSA. CDR3 amino acids: CASSFRTSGNNEQFF. The CDR3 region has the DNA TGTGCCAGCAGCTTCAGGACTAGCGGAAACAATGAGCAGTTCTTC.

This chain joins TRBV5-1 and TRBJ1-2; no reliable D call. The V and J ends lost 0 bases and 4 bases respectively, with 13 bases between them. CDR1 SGHRS and CDR2 YFSETQ come from the germline V gene. The CDR3 contains 15 residues. The CDR3 protein is CASSLDSLSLYGYTF. For the CDR3, the DNA is TGCGCCAGCAGCTTGGACAGCCTTAGTCTCTATGGCTACACCTTC.

The chain uses TRBV6-5 and TRBJ2-2, with D possibly TRBD2 on 6 matching bases. V was clipped by 8 bases and J by 5 bases, with 15 bases between them. Germline V gene data show CDR1 as MNHEY and CDR2 as SVGAGI. There are 14 residues in the CDR3. CDR3 amino acids: CASAGREVTGELFF. The CDR3 nucleotides read TGTGCCAGCGCCGGGAGAGAGGTGACCGGGGAGCTGTTTTTT.